This TCR beta chain was obtained from a study of T cell responses to AZD1222 COVID-19 vaccine. This CDR3 region has 15 residues. The germline CDR1 and CDR2 sequences are LGHDT and YNNKEL (reference sequence). Between the trimmed V and J ends, which lost 0 bases and 9 bases, there was a span of 17 bases. TCRdb keeps only in-frame clones here, not all; method: immunoSEQ multiplex PCR. In the table there are around 130,000 clones, 80% to 95% of which are singletons. The chain combines TRBV3-1 (or the pseudogene TRBV3-2) with TRBJ1-2, with D possibly being TRBD1 (6 bases). Material: peripheral blood, obtained 28 days after the second AZD1222 dose. The sequence was obtained from an adult who received the AZD1222 COVID-19 vaccine. The CDR3 sequence: CASSQDDRPYLSYTF. The CDR3, as DNA: TGTGCCAGCAGCCAAGATGACAGGCCCTATTTAAGCTACACCTTC.